The rows below give T cell receptor beta chains drawn from one sample of a study of identical twins. MiXCR, run by TCRdb on the 5' RACE reads, gives a single entry per CDR3 protein. The data hold 1.5 million to 2 million distinct CDR3 sequences, with 25% to 35% observed a single time. The specimen sequenced was cord blood. Receptor source: a newborn girl in good health. Both conserved end residues are part of each CDR3. The order of the fields is J gene, clone size, D gene, V gene, CDR3 DNA, CDR3 protein. The D gene is left open where the match is weak. Clone size is given for some rows only: seen once, a few or many times, or a class if the clone is expanded.

j_call: TRBJ2-7; clone_size: few; d_call: NA; v_call: TRBV11-2; cdr3_nt: TGTGCCAGCAGCTTAGACCCAAGGGAGCAGTACTTC; cdr3_aa: CASSLDPREQYF
j_call: TRBJ1-4; clone_size: few; d_call: TRBD1; v_call: TRBV28; cdr3_nt: TGTGCCAGCAGACCAGGGGGCCTACTCCCTTACTCCCTTGAAAAACTGTTTTTT; cdr3_aa: CASRPGGLLPYSLEKLFF
j_call: TRBJ2-7; clone_size: many; d_call: NA; v_call: TRBV4-1; cdr3_nt: TGCGCCAGCAGCCAGCCGTTCGGGGCTACCTACGAGCAGTACTTC; cdr3_aa: CASSQPFGATYEQYF
j_call: TRBJ2-7; clone_size: NA; d_call: TRBD1; v_call: TRBV6-6; cdr3_nt: TGTGCCAGCAGAACAATAGGGGGCGGCGGGCCTTCCTACGAGCAGTACTTC; cdr3_aa: CASRTIGGGGPSYEQYF
j_call: TRBJ2-7; clone_size: few; d_call: TRBD2; v_call: TRBV3-1; cdr3_nt: TGTGCCAGCAGCCAAGTGTTAGCGGGAGCAGCGTCGTGGGAAACCTACGAGCAGTACTTC; cdr3_aa: CASSQVLAGAASWETYEQYF
j_call: TRBJ1-5; clone_size: once; d_call: NA; v_call: TRBV5-5; cdr3_nt: TGTGCCAGCAGCTTGTCCGTTAGCGGACAGAGACATCAGCCCCAGCATTTT; cdr3_aa: CASSLSVSGQRHQPQHF
j_call: TRBJ1-5; clone_size: NA; d_call: NA; v_call: TRBV20-1; cdr3_nt: TGCAGTGCTAGTGACCATCAGCCCCAGCATTTT; cdr3_aa: CSASDHQPQHF
j_call: TRBJ2-7; clone_size: few; d_call: NA; v_call: TRBV20-1; cdr3_nt: TGCAGTGCTAGTAACCAGGGCCCCTACGAGCAGTACTTC; cdr3_aa: CSASNQGPYEQYF
j_call: TRBJ2-7; clone_size: NA; d_call: NA; v_call: TRBV3-1; cdr3_nt: TGTGCCAGCAGCCAAGATGAGGGCAGCGAGCAGTACTTC; cdr3_aa: CASSQDEGSEQYF
j_call: TRBJ1-2; clone_size: NA; d_call: TRBD1; v_call: TRBV6-5; cdr3_nt: TGTGCCAGCAGTTCGATACAGGGGTGGGGGTTAAACTATGGCTACACCTTC; cdr3_aa: CASSSIQGWGLNYGYTF
j_call: TRBJ1-5; clone_size: few; d_call: TRBD1; v_call: TRBV6-1; cdr3_nt: TGTGCCAGCAGTGAAGCGCGGGGGACAGGGCGGCAGCCCCAGCATTTT; cdr3_aa: CASSEARGTGRQPQHF
j_call: TRBJ2-1; clone_size: many; d_call: TRBD2; v_call: TRBV12-3/TRBV12-4; cdr3_nt: TGTGCCAGCAGTCGACTAGCGGGGGATGAGCAGTTCTTC; cdr3_aa: CASSRLAGDEQFF
j_call: TRBJ2-1; clone_size: NA; d_call: NA; v_call: TRBV29-1; cdr3_nt: TGCAGCGTTGAGGCAGGGGGGGACGAGCAGTTCTTC; cdr3_aa: CSVEAGGDEQFF
j_call: TRBJ2-3; clone_size: few; d_call: TRBD2; v_call: TRBV5-1; cdr3_nt: TGCGCCAGCAGCGAAACTAGCGGGGGGCGCACAGATACGCAGTATTTT; cdr3_aa: CASSETSGGRTDTQYF
j_call: TRBJ2-3; clone_size: NA; d_call: NA; v_call: TRBV7-2; cdr3_nt: TGTGCCAGCAGCTTGGTCCTAGTGGCCCCTTCAAATACGCAGTATTTT; cdr3_aa: CASSLVLVAPSNTQYF
j_call: TRBJ2-7; clone_size: many; d_call: TRBD2; v_call: TRBV4-2; cdr3_nt: TGTGCCAGCAGCGCGACTAGCGGGAGCCTTCTCTCCTACGAGCAGTACTTC; cdr3_aa: CASSATSGSLLSYEQYF
j_call: TRBJ1-5; clone_size: NA; d_call: NA; v_call: TRBV27; cdr3_nt: TGTGCCAGCAGTTTGAGCCCAACCACTAATCAGCCCCAGCATTTT; cdr3_aa: CASSLSPTTNQPQHF
j_call: TRBJ2-5; clone_size: once; d_call: TRBD1; v_call: TRBV12-3/TRBV12-4; cdr3_nt: TGTGCCAGCAGTTTCGGGACAGGGCCGTACAATGAGCAGTACTTC; cdr3_aa: CASSFGTGPYNEQYF
j_call: TRBJ1-6; clone_size: NA; d_call: NA; v_call: TRBV9; cdr3_nt: TGTGCCAGCAGCGTAGAAGGATGGAATTCACCCCCCCACTTT; cdr3_aa: CASSVEGWNSPPHF
j_call: TRBJ2-5; clone_size: NA; d_call: NA; v_call: TRBV27; cdr3_nt: TGTGCCAGCACCTCTTTTGGCCAATGGGAGACCCAGTACTTC; cdr3_aa: CASTSFGQWETQYF
j_call: TRBJ2-1; clone_size: NA; d_call: TRBD2; v_call: TRBV27; cdr3_nt: TGTGCCAGCAGTTACAAAGCGGGGGGCTACAATGAGCAGTTCTTC; cdr3_aa: CASSYKAGGYNEQFF
j_call: TRBJ2-7; clone_size: few; d_call: TRBD2; v_call: TRBV20-1; cdr3_nt: TGCAGTGCTAGGCTAGCGGGAGGTTACAATGAGCAGTACTTC; cdr3_aa: CSARLAGGYNEQYF
j_call: TRBJ1-1; clone_size: NA; d_call: NA; v_call: TRBV20-1; cdr3_nt: TGCAGTGCTCCACAGGGAAGCGGTATGACTGAAGCTTTCTTT; cdr3_aa: CSAPQGSGMTEAFF
j_call: TRBJ2-5; clone_size: few; d_call: NA; v_call: TRBV15; cdr3_nt: TGTGCCACCAGCGCCCGGTCGGGCGGTAAAGAGACCCAGTACTTC; cdr3_aa: CATSARSGGKETQYF
j_call: TRBJ2-3; clone_size: few; d_call: TRBD2; v_call: TRBV5-1; cdr3_nt: TGCGCCAGCAGCTTTCTGACTAGCGGAGGGGATACGCAGTATTTT; cdr3_aa: CASSFLTSGGDTQYF
j_call: TRBJ2-7; clone_size: few; d_call: TRBD1; v_call: TRBV5-6; cdr3_nt: TGTGCCAGCAGCCCGACAGGGTTGTTAATCAAGACCTACGAGCAGTACTTC; cdr3_aa: CASSPTGLLIKTYEQYF
j_call: TRBJ2-1; clone_size: few; d_call: NA; v_call: TRBV5-1; cdr3_nt: TGCGCCAGCAGCTTGGTGGCTAACTTAGGGCAGTTCTTC; cdr3_aa: CASSLVANLGQFF
j_call: TRBJ1-1; clone_size: few; d_call: NA; v_call: TRBV12-5; cdr3_nt: TGTGCTAGTGGTTTGGTATTAAGAGACGGTTTAAACACTGAAGCTTTCTTT; cdr3_aa: CASGLVLRDGLNTEAFF
j_call: TRBJ2-3; clone_size: NA; d_call: TRBD2; v_call: TRBV28; cdr3_nt: TGTGCCAGCAGCCTGGTGGTAGCGGGACCTCTGTATTTT; cdr3_aa: CASSLVVAGPLYF
j_call: TRBJ1-6; clone_size: NA; d_call: NA; v_call: TRBV11-2; cdr3_nt: TGTGCCAGCAGCCCCACAGGGTCACCCTCACCCCTCCACTTT; cdr3_aa: CASSPTGSPSPLHF